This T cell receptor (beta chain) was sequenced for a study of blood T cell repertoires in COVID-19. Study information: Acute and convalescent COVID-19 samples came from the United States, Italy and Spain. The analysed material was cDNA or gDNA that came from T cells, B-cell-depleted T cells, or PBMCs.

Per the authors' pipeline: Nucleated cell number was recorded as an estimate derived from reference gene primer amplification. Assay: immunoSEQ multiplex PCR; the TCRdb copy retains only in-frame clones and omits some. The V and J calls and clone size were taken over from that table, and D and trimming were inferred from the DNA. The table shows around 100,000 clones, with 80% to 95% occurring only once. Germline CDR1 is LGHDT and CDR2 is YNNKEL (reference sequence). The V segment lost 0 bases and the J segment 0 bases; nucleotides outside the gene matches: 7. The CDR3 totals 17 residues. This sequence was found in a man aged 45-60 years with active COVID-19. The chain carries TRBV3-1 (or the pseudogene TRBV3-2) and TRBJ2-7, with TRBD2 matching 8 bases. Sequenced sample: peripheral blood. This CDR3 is CASSQDFGTSYSYEQYF. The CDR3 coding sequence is TGTGCCAGCAGCCAAGACTTCGGGACTAGTTACTCCTACGAGCAGTACTTC.